The clone carrying this T cell receptor beta chain showed up just once. TCRdb passed the 5' RACE reads through MiXCR, listing each CDR3 protein once. The sample yields approximately 5,400 distinct CDR3 sequences, around half seen once. Germline V lookup: CDR1 MNHEY, CDR2 SVGAGI. Trimming shortened V by 5 bases and J by 3 bases, and 5 bases separated the two germline ends. The CDR3 extends over 11 amino acids. Memory CD4+ cells were defined as CD4+CD45RO+CD25-. This clonotype was obtained from a female donor with breast cancer. Sequences were obtained from memory CD4+ T cells sorted from blood. Subset given: memory CD4+ T cells, CD4+CD45RO+CD25-. The V and J genes are TRBV6-5 and TRBJ2-7; D is undetermined. The CDR3: CASSHFYEQYF. The DNA of the CDR3 is TGTGCCAGCAGTCACTTCTACGAGCAGTACTTC.